The clone carrying this T cell receptor (beta chain) was seen a handful of times. TCRdb re-called the RT-PCR reads through MiXCR, storing one row per CDR3 protein. The repertoire holds about 700,000 distinct CDR3 sequences, around 14% seen once, with just over 3.5% in the top ten. The V gene's germline CDR1 is MDHEN and CDR2 SYDVKM. V lost 7 bases, J lost 0 bases, and 6 bases stayed unmatched. The CDR3 has 16 amino acids. The source is a female donor in good health, serving as a healthy control. The chain combines TRBV28 with TRBJ2-4, with 10 bases matching TRBD2. Sequencing was carried out using memory CD4+ T cells from blood. The CDR3, as DNA: TGTGCCAGCACCCAAGCGGGAGGGCTAGCCAAAAACATTCAGTACTTC. Its protein product is CASTQAGGLAKNIQYF.